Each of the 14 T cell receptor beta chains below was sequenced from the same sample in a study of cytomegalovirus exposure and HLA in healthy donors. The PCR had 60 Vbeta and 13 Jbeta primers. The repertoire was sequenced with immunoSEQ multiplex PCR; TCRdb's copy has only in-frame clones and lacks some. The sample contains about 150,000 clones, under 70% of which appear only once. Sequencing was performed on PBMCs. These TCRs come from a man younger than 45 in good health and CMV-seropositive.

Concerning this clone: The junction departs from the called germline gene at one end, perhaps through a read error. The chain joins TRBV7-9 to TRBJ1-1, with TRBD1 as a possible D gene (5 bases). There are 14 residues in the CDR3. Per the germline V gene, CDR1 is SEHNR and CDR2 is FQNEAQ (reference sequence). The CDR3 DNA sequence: TGTTCCAGCAGCAAGATACCAGGGAGGACTGAAGCTTTCTTT. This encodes CSSSKIPGRTEAFF.

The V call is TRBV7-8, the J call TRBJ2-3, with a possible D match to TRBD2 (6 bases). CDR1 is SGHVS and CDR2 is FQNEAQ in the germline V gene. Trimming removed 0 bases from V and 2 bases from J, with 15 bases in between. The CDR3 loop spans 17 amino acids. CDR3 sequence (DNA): TGTGCCAGCAGCTTAGCGGCACTAGCCGGGGTCACAGATACGCAGTATTTT. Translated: CASSLAALAGVTDTQYF.

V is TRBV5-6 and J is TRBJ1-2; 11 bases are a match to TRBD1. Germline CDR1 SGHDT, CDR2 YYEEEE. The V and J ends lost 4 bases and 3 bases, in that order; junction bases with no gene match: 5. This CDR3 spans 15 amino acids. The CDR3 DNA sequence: TGTGCCAGCAGCGATACGGGACAGGGGGACTATGGCTACACCTTC. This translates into CASSDTGQGDYGYTF.

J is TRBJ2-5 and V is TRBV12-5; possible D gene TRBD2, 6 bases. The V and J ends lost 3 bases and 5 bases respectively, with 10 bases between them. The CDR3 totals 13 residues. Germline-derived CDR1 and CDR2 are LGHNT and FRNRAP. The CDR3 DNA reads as TGTGCTAGTGGTTTTAGACGGGGGGAGACCCAGTACTTC. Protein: CASGFRRGETQYF.

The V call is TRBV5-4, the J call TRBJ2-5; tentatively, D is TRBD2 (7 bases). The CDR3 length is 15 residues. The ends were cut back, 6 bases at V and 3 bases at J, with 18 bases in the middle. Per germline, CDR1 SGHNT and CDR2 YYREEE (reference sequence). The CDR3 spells CASTQLGGAKETQYF. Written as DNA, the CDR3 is TGTGCCAGCACTCAACTAGGGGGGGCCAAAGAGACCCAGTACTTC.

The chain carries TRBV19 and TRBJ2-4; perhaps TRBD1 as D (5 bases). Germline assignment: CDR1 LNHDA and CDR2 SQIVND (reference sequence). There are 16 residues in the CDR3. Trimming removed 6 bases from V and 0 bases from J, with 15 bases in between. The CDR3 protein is CASSNSDSLAKNIQYF. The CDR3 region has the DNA TGTGCCAGTAGCAACTCCGACAGTCTAGCCAAAAACATTCAGTACTTC.

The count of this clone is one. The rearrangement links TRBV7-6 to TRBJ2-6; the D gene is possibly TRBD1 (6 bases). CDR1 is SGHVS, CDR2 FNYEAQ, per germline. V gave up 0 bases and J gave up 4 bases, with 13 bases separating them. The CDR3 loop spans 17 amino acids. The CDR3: CASSLATGLAGANVLTF. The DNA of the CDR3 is TGTGCCAGCAGCTTAGCTACAGGGCTCGCCGGGGCCAACGTCCTGACTTTC.

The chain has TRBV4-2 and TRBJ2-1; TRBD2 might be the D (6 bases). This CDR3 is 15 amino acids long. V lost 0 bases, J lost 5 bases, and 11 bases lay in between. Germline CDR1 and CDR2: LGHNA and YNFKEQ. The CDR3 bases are TGTGCCAGCAGCCAAGAGGCTAGCGTCCACAATGAGCAGTTCTTC. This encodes CASSQEASVHNEQFF.

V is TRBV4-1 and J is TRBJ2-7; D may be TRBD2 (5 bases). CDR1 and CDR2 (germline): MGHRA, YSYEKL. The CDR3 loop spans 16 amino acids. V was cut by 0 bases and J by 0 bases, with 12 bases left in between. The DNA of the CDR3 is TGCGCCAGCAGCCAAGATACTGAGGGTGGCTCCTACGAGCAGTACTTC. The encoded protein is CASSQDTEGGSYEQYF.

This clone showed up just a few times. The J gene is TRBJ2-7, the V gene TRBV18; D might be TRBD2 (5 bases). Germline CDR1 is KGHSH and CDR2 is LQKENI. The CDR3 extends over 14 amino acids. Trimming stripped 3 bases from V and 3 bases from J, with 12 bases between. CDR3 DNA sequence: TGTGCCAGCTCACCCCTTTCGGGGTTCTACGAGCAGTACTTC. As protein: CASSPLSGFYEQYF. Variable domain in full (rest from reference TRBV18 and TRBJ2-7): NAGVMQNPRHLVRRRGQEARLRCSPMKGHSHVYWYRQLPEEGLKFMVYLQKENIIDESGMPKERFSAEFPKEGPSILRIQQVVRGDSAAYFCASSPLSGFYEQYFGPGTRLTVT.

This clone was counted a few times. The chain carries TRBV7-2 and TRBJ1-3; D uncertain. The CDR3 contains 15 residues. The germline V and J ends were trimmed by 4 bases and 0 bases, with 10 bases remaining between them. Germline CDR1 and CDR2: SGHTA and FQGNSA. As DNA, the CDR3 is TGTGCCAGCAGCTCCAGACGGGGCTCTGGAAACACCATATATTTT. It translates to CASSSRRGSGNTIYF.

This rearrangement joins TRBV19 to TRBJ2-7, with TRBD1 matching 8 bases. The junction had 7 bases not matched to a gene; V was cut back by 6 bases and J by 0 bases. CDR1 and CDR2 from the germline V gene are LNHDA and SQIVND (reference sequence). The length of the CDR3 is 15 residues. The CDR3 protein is CASSTQTGDSYEQYF. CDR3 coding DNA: TGTGCCAGTAGCACACAGACAGGGGACTCCTACGAGCAGTACTTC.

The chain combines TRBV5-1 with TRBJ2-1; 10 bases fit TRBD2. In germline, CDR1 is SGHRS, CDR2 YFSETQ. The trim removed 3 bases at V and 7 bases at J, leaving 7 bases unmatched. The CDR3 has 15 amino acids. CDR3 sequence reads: CASSSGLALLNEQFF. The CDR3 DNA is TGCGCCAGCAGCTCGGGACTAGCGCTTCTTAATGAGCAGTTCTTC.

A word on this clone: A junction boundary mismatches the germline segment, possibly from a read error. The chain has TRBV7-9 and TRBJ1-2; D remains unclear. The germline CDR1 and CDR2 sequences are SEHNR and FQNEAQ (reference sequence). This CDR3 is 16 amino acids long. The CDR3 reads CSSSSGSLDSNYGYTF. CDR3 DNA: TGTTCCAGCAGCTCCGGGTCGTTAGATTCTAACTATGGCTACACCTTC.